These 27 T cell receptor beta chains were sequenced from one sample in a study of blood T cells in healthy people across ages. Primed by a sample-barcoded 5' primer and a J-beta primer mix, a second PCR proceeded for 7 to 11 cycles. Each CDR3 protein is one row after TCRdb ran MiXCR on the 5' RACE reads. Of 650,000 to 1,000,000 distinct CDR3 sequences listed, about half are singletons. The sequenced sample consisted of blood. These receptors were taken from a man older than 75 in good health.

Notes on this clonotype: A read error may explain this, as a much larger clone is one base away. CDR3 nucleotides: TGTGCCAGCAGCGCCTCGGGGAACACTGAAGCTTTCTTT. This gives the protein CASSASGNTEAFF. This rearrangement joins TRBV9 to TRBJ1-1; unclear D gene. The CDR3 extends over 13 amino acids. CDR1 SGDLS and CDR2 YYNGEE come from the germline V gene. The V and J ends lost 3 bases and 1 base respectively, with 7 bases between them.

The chain combines TRBV3-1 with TRBJ2-7; TRBD1 might be the D (5 bases). CDR3 size: 15 residues. V was cut by 1 base and J by 5 bases, with 15 bases left in between. Per the germline V gene, CDR1 is LGHDT and CDR2 is YNNKEL (reference sequence). The CDR3 nucleotides are TGTGCCAGCAGCCAAGGTGGCAGGGCAGTTGACGAGCAGTACTTC. Encoded protein: CASSQGGRAVDEQYF.

About this clonotype itself: This CDR3 fails to terminate in the conserved phenylalanine or tryptophan, so it likely reflects a read error. The chain joins TRBV5-1 to TRBJ2-1, with a tentative D call TRBD1 (6 bases). The CDR3 totals 15 residues. CDR1 is SGHRS, CDR2 YFSETQ, per germline. V was clipped by 0 bases and J by 0 bases, with 7 bases between them. Here the CDR3 reads CASSLEGVSYNEQFL. The CDR3 DNA reads as TGCGCCAGCAGCTTGGAGGGGGTCTCCTACAATGAGCAGTTCTTA.

The V and J genes are TRBV6-8 and TRBJ1-5; a possible D gene is TRBD1 (6 bases). Germline CDR1 is MNHGY and CDR2 is SAAAGT. The ends were cut back, 6 bases at V and 7 bases at J, with 19 bases in the middle. This CDR3 region has 15 residues. The CDR3 reads CASRNRGPLQQPQHF. The DNA for the CDR3 is TGTGCCAGCAGAAATCGGGGGCCCCTCCAACAGCCCCAGCATTTT.

The CDR3 here is CASTGGVDTQYF. The CDR3 DNA is TGTGCCAGCACAGGGGGCGTAGATACGCAGTATTTT. The rearrangement joins TRBV25-1 to TRBJ2-3, with TRBD1 matching over 8 bases. The junction had 2 bases not matched to a gene; V was cut back by 7 bases and J by 5 bases. Germline loops: CDR1 MGHDK, CDR2 SYGVNS. The CDR3 extends over 12 amino acids.

The rearrangement links TRBV5-5 to TRBJ2-5; D perhaps matches TRBD1 (5 bases). CDR1 and CDR2 from the germline V gene are SGHKS and YYEKEE (reference sequence). V dropped 4 bases and J dropped 11 bases, with 18 bases sitting between them. CDR3 size: 13 residues. The DNA for the CDR3 is TGTGCCAGCAGCCCAGGGAATTACAATGAGCAGTACTTC. Translation: CASSPGNYNEQYF.

The chain joins TRBV7-9 to TRBJ2-1, with D hard to call. V dropped 10 bases and J dropped 10 bases, with 20 bases sitting between them. The germline V gene has CDR1 SEHNR and CDR2 FQNEAQ (reference sequence). The CDR3 sequence is 13 residues long. The CDR3 sequence: CAMPRSSGEEQFF. CDR3 in DNA: TGTGCCATGCCCCGTTCCTCAGGCGAAGAGCAGTTCTTC. Variable domain in full (rest from reference TRBV7-9 and TRBJ2-1): DTGVSQNPRHKITKRGQNVTFRCDPISEHNRLYWYRQTLGQGPEFLTYFQNEAQLEKSRLLSDRFSAERPKGSFSTLEIQRTEQGDSAMYLCAMPRSSGEEQFFGPGTRLTVL.

Many counts were recorded for this clonotype. The V gene is TRBV6-5, the J gene TRBJ2-5; TRBD2 matches at 12 bases. The germline V gene has CDR1 MNHEY and CDR2 SVGAGI. Losses at the gene ends were 3 bases for V and 5 bases for J; bases not matched to a gene: 1. This CDR3 spans 14 amino acids. CDR3 in DNA: TGTGCCAGCAGTTATCTAGCGGGAGGGGAGACCCAGTACTTC. Translation gives CASSYLAGGETQYF.

This chain joins TRBV4-3 and TRBJ1-1; a weak D match, TRBD1 (6 bases). Between the trimmed V and J ends, which lost 3 bases and 1 base, there was a span of 15 bases. The CDR3 runs to 16 residues. Germline loops: CDR1 LGHNA, CDR2 YSLEER. Written as DNA, the CDR3 is TGCGCCAGCAGCCAGGATCGCGGGACACCGAACACTGAAGCTTTCTTT. Translated: CASSQDRGTPNTEAFF.

There are a few counts of this clonotype. The rearrangement links TRBV7-6 to TRBJ1-1; 7 bases map to TRBD1. With V trimmed by 0 bases and J by 6 bases, 13 bases remained unmatched. This CDR3 comprises 17 residues. Germline CDR1 SGHVS, CDR2 FNYEAQ. The CDR3 region is CASSLAVGDSGAAEAFF. CDR3 coding DNA: TGTGCCAGCAGCTTAGCTGTGGGGGACAGTGGGGCCGCTGAAGCTTTCTTT.

V and J are TRBV29-1 and TRBJ1-2; 7 bases match TRBD1. V was clipped by 3 bases and J by 6 bases; unmatched bases: 22. From germline, CDR1 is SQVTM and CDR2 ANQGSEA. The CDR3 runs to 18 residues. DNA for the CDR3: TGCAGCGTTGACCCTGTAGACAGGGTTGAAACGGGATGGAATGGCTACACCTTC. Protein product: CSVDPVDRVETGWNGYTF.

The chain carries TRBV6-1 and TRBJ2-1, with a weak D call TRBD2 (5 bases). The ends were cut back, 4 bases at V and 7 bases at J, with 17 bases in the middle. This CDR3 comprises 15 residues. Per germline, CDR1 MNHNS and CDR2 SASEGT. The CDR3 DNA reads as TGTGCCAGCAGTGGTCTAGCTAATCATCGGAATGAGCAGTTCTTC. Translation gives CASSGLANHRNEQFF.

The V gene is TRBV5-4, the J gene TRBJ2-3, with unresolved D. V was clipped by 0 bases and J by 1 base, with 6 bases between them. In germline, CDR1 is SGHNT, CDR2 YYREEE (reference sequence). The CDR3 runs to 14 residues. The CDR3 loop is CASSLGAGTDTQYF. Written as DNA, the CDR3 is TGTGCCAGCAGCTTGGGGGCCGGCACAGATACGCAGTATTTT.

The gene calls are TRBV30 and TRBJ2-3, with D possibly being TRBD2 (6 bases). V was shortened by 0 bases and J by 14 bases, with 12 bases between the two germline ends. Germline values: CDR1 GTSNPN, CDR2 SVGIG (reference sequence). The CDR3 consists of 11 residues. The CDR3 loop is CAWSVFSGMYF. The CDR3 DNA is TGTGCCTGGAGTGTATTTAGCGGTATGTATTTT.

This chain uses TRBV27 with TRBJ2-2; 10 bases are a match to TRBD2. V dropped 2 bases and J dropped 4; count of bases not matched to a gene: 7. The CDR3 loop spans 17 amino acids. In germline, CDR1 is MNHEY, CDR2 SMNVEV (reference sequence). The CDR3 here is CASSLTWASGSTGELFF. CDR3 bases: TGTGCCAGCAGTTTAACTTGGGCTAGCGGGAGCACCGGGGAGCTGTTTTTT.

The chain carries TRBV20-1 and TRBJ2-1; D remains unclear. V was cut by 3 bases and J by 2 bases, with 11 bases left in between. The CDR3 has 14 amino acids. Germline loops: CDR1 DFQATT, CDR2 SNEGSKA (reference sequence). CDR3 sequence reads: CSASGDSAYNEQFF. In nucleotides, the CDR3 is TGCAGTGCTAGCGGAGACTCAGCCTACAATGAGCAGTTCTTC.

V and J are TRBV11-2 and TRBJ2-7; 10 bases map to TRBD2. CDR1 and CDR2 (germline): SGHAT, FQNNGV. The length of the CDR3 is 17 residues. The V segment lost 1 base and the J segment 3 bases; nucleotides outside the gene matches: 9. CDR3 region: CASSLVSVSGGIYEQYF. The CDR3 DNA is TGTGCCAGCAGCTTAGTTTCGGTTAGCGGGGGGATCTACGAGCAGTACTTC.

This clonotype appeared a few times. The J gene is TRBJ1-1, the V gene TRBV12-3 or TRBV12-4; 7 bases are a match to TRBD1. Germline trimming cut 6 bases from V and 8 bases from J; bases unmatched to any gene: 9. This CDR3 region has 13 residues. CDR3 coding DNA: TGTGCCAGCAGGGAGATGCAACAGGGGGAAGCTTTCTTT. It is translated as CASREMQQGEAFF.

This chain joins TRBV29-1 and TRBJ2-7; 10 bases are a match to TRBD2. The CDR3 runs to 16 residues. The V gene end was trimmed by 4 bases and the J gene end by 4 bases; junction bases not matched to a gene: 13. Germline-derived CDR1 and CDR2 are SQVTM and ANQGSEA. The CDR3: CSVVRDPGLARYEQYF. The CDR3 bases are TGCAGCGTTGTGAGGGATCCGGGACTAGCGAGGTACGAGCAGTACTTC.

V usage is TRBV18 and J usage is TRBJ2-1; either TRBD1 or TRBD2 may fit D (5 bases each). The CDR3 spans 13 residues. Trimming stripped 0 bases from V and 7 bases from J, with 7 bases between. Germline loops: CDR1 KGHSH, CDR2 LQKENI. CDR3: CASSPPGTNEQFF. The CDR3 nucleotides are TGTGCCAGCTCACCACCGGGGACGAATGAGCAGTTCTTC.

In DNA, the CDR3 is TGTGCCAGCAGTTTCACAGGCGGCTCCTACGAGCAGTACTTC. It yields the protein CASSFTGGSYEQYF. The chain carries TRBV12-3 or TRBV12-4 and TRBJ2-7, with D perhaps TRBD1 (5 bases). Trimming took off 3 bases at V and 0 bases at J, with 9 bases between the two ends. This CDR3 has 14 residues.

The chain is built from TRBV18 and TRBJ2-7; perhaps TRBD1 as D (6 bases). This CDR3 is 15 amino acids long. Between the trimmed V and J ends, which lost 5 bases and 7 bases, there was a span of 21 bases. In germline, CDR1 is KGHSH, CDR2 LQKENI. The CDR3 DNA follows: TGTGCCAGCTCATCCGAGGCAGGGGCGTACAATGAGCAGTACTTC. Its protein is CASSSEAGAYNEQYF.

V is TRBV28 and J is TRBJ1-1; TRBD1 agrees at 9 bases. The CDR3 is 16 residues long. Trimming at V came to 6 bases and at J to 4 bases, leaving 12 bases not matched to a gene. Germline V lookup: CDR1 MDHEN, CDR2 SYDVKM. Here the CDR3 DNA reads TGTGCCAGCAGCCACACGACAGGGGGTCAAAGCACTGAAGCTTTCTTT. As protein: CASSHTTGGQSTEAFF.

This chain links TRBV28 with TRBJ2-3; D assignment may be TRBD1 or TRBD2 (5 bases each). V lost 6 bases and J lost 0, with 13 bases in between. This CDR3 comprises 15 residues. CDR1 is MDHEN, CDR2 SYDVKM, per germline. The CDR3 region is CASSAGTISTDTQYF. CDR3 sequence (DNA): TGTGCCAGCAGCGCCGGGACGATCAGCACAGATACGCAGTATTTT.

The J gene is TRBJ2-1, the V gene TRBV27, with a tentative D call TRBD1 (6 bases). The CDR3 runs 14 residues. The V gene's germline CDR1 is MNHEY and CDR2 SMNVEV (reference sequence). V was pared by 7 bases and J by 7 bases, with 17 bases between. The CDR3: CASTSRGGLNEQFF. The CDR3 DNA is TGTGCCAGCACCTCCAGAGGGGGTTTAAATGAGCAGTTCTTC.

The rearrangement joins TRBV9 to TRBJ1-1; D perhaps matches TRBD1 (6 bases). Per the germline V gene, CDR1 is SGDLS and CDR2 is YYNGEE. The CDR3 length is 14 residues. V was cut by 3 bases and J by 0 bases, with 9 bases left in between. In DNA form, the CDR3 reads TGTGCCAGCAGCGCCCGGGACATGAACACTGAAGCTTTCTTT. This codes for CASSARDMNTEAFF. The variable domain in full, with the rest retrieved from reference TRBV9 and TRBJ1-1, is DSGVTQTPKHLITATGQRVTLRCSPRSGDLSVYWYQQSLDQGLQFLIQYYNGEERAKGNILERFSAQQFPDLHSELNLSSLELGDSALYFCASSARDMNTEAFFGQGTRLTVV.

This clonotype has only a few counts. This chain joins TRBV6-5 and TRBJ2-7; tentatively, D is TRBD2 (6 bases). Between the trimmed V and J ends, which lost 8 bases and 7 bases, there was a span of 12 bases. The CDR3 sequence is 11 residues long. CDR1 is MNHEY and CDR2 is SVGAGI in the germline V gene. The CDR3 DNA follows: TGTGCCAGCCAGGGACTGAAAGAGCAGTACTTC. As protein: CASQGLKEQYF.